This T cell receptor (beta chain) was recovered during a study of brain T cells in children with intractable seizures (dated by TCRdb to about 2021). About the study as a whole: Resected brain tissue from fewer than 60 pediatric epilepsy surgery cases was initially screened for immune gene transcripts with a NanoString immunology panel. Among the roughly 12 selected surgery cases, pre-surgery blood was additionally sequenced for eight, leaving four cases with brain tissue only.

This clone occurred once. This clone's antigen is unknown. No much larger clone exists at a distance of one base, and base qualities are not known. Trimming costs V 3 bases and J 3 bases, and their ends lie 9 bases apart. Spanning cysteine to phenylalanine, the CDR3 consists of 13 amino acids. Only the CDR3 part of the read is kept: 39 bases, read in frame from the first base. According to the germline V gene, CDR1 reads WSHSY and CDR2 reads SAAADI. TCR beta chain sequences were generated from genomic DNA using the immunoSEQ assay. Regarding the original processing steps: CDR3 sequences not starting with the conserved framework cysteine at position 104 were manually removed. To get clonality, the normalized Shannon's Diversity Index was subtracted from one, giving values from 0 (maximal diversity) to 1 (oligoclonal). Chi-squared comparison-of-proportions tests assessed whether the same CDR3 differed in frequency between samples, such as brain versus blood. Public clonotypes were identified through searches of immuneACCESS, and similarity to known antiviral clonotypes was evaluated with the VDJdb browser. Not all clones reach the TCRdb copy of this immuneACCESS table, which keeps in-frame sequences only. Checked studies attribute under half of the gap to unresolved V genes and leave the rest unexplained. That table gives V, J and clone size, and the DNA gave D and trimming. The sample yields 60,000 to 85,000 clones; 85% to 95% were counted once. The top ten clones comprise approximately 1.5% of the sample.

Study-level results and caveats: Because sequencing depth was different between pre-surgery and post-surgery blood, clones absent from the pre-surgery sample may reflect undersampling. Viral specificity was inferred only from CDR3 sequence similarity, and patients' HCMV serostatus was unknown.

The time point label here, explained by the study, means: resected brain tissue, or blood drawn just prior to surgery. The surgery cases showing the highest brain T cell transcript signatures were chosen for TCR beta chain sequencing of brain tissue and, when available, of blood. Prior to surgery, the patients had been treated with at least one anti-epileptic drug. The TCR-sequenced patients were children whose drug-resistant epilepsy was caused by tuberous sclerosis complex, focal cortical dysplasia, Rasmussen encephalitis or hemimegalencephaly. The Monarch genomic DNA purification kit was used to extract bulk genomic DNA from unsorted brain tissue and whole blood.

The origin of this receptor is a boy younger than two with tuberous sclerosis and intractable seizures. The sequence joins TRBV10-2 to TRBJ2-7, and possibly TRBD2, on 5 matching bases. Sample: peripheral blood, taken at surgery. The CDR3 here reads CASSERLLYEQYF. The DNA reads TGCGCCAGCAGTGAAAGACTACTCTACGAGCAGTACTTC.